This TCR beta chain was observed in a study of T cells in Graves' hyperthyroidism and ophthalmopathy (dated by TCRdb to 2018 to 2020). Regarding the study in general: Peripheral blood was sampled at the time of initial diagnosis, prior to any treatment. To identify distinguishing TCR V-J signatures, a discovery cohort of 95 to 100 patients was used, comprising 43 with Graves' ophthalmopathy and 57 with stable Graves' hyperthyroidism. An independent validation cohort of around 19 hyperthyroidism patients and 17 patients who later progressed to ophthalmopathy tested prospective prediction of ophthalmopathy. The 90 to 100 discovery patients were randomly divided into training and test sets at a 7:3 ratio. Thyroid tissue and blood T-cell repertoires from six or seven Graves' hyperthyroidism patients were also compared in the study. After sampling, hyperthyroidism patients received methimazole starting at 30 mg daily, and ophthalmopathy patients received high-dose intravenous methylprednisolone. The paper reports TCR Vbeta CDR3 sequencing of over 120 peripheral blood samples: some 41 ophthalmopathy, 70 to 85 hyperthyroidism and approximately 17 progressor patients.

Including the terminal cysteine and phenylalanine, the CDR3 comprises 14 residues. Solely the CDR3 DNA is kept, with 42 bases framed from the first base. V was cut back by 4 bases and J by 4 bases, leaving a gap of 10 bases between them. Per the germline V gene, MGHRA is the CDR1 and YSYEKL is the CDR2. Amplification of TCR beta CDR3 regions was carried out from RNA transcripts. The TCR CDR3 was subjected to a first round of RT-PCR using the HTBI primer set and the Qiagen OneStep RT-PCR kit. Libraries were constructed in a second round of multiplex PCR, after which size selection and purification were performed. Libraries were sequenced paired-end with 100 bp reads on an Illumina HiSeq2000. The paper's data handling went like this. Raw data were processed with SOAPnuke, discarding reads with adapters, uncalled bases, mean Phred below 15, or no exact constant-primer or identifier match. COPE v1.2.5 was used to merge the high-quality paired reads, and each unique nucleotide sequence was defined as a clonotype. MiTCR v1.1 was used to align the clonotypes against IMGT TRBV, TRBD and TRBJ reference segments. The analysis was restricted to V-J combinations with a frequency above 0.0001, which together covered 99.2% of the repertoires. A TCS score was defined as the ratio of F50 (clonal expansion) to E x V (chaos), with BLOSUM62-based TCRdist applied between CDR3 peptides within each V-J. Welch's t-statistics and random forest reduced several hundred V-J features to some 14, which were used in a naive Bayes classifier (R e1071). TCRdb handled the public reads itself, with Q25 trimming in fastp and clone calling in MiXCR, and kept productive beta chains. Each record represents a unique CDR3 protein, reported with the most common genes and DNA among its rows. It is TCRdb's table, rather than the study itself, that gives the V and J calls and clone size. Counted in this sample were roughly 740,000 distinct CDR3 sequences; 16% of them appeared once. The biggest ten clones account for around 8.1% of the sample.

Graves' hyperthyroidism was defined as stable when no progression to ophthalmopathy occurred over 18 months of follow-up. Hyperthyroidism patients were newly diagnosed, had a disease duration of under 2 months, and were aged 18 to 65 years. The study excluded patients with uncontrolled infections, other autoimmune diseases, pregnancy or lactation. Clinical symptoms, serum thyroxine and TRAb, thyroid ultrasound, and orbital computed tomography formed the basis for the diagnoses. PBMCs were isolated from about 10 ml of fresh peripheral blood by Ficoll-Paque density gradient centrifugation. Total RNA was extracted with Trizol reagent, and quality was checked on an Agilent 2100 Bioanalyzer. Notes on this clonotype: Its antigen is still unknown. Base qualities are not at hand, and no much larger clone is one base apart.

General conclusions and limits of the study: Blood samples also contained most of the expanded thyroid clonotypes (frequency above 0.001), which suggests that blood repertoires may reflect thyroid immune responses. During validation, the model predicted progression to ophthalmopathy a median of roughly six months ahead of onset, with approximately 70% sensitivity and roughly 72% specificity. In cross-validation, a model built on a 13 V-J signature told ophthalmopathy apart from stable hyperthyroidism with 85% to 90% sensitivity and approximately 81% specificity, and in testing the same model reached 80%/75%. No statistical method was used to fix the sample size in advance, and group allocation was not hidden from the investigators.

This receptor chain uses TRBV4-1 and TRBJ2-2; a confident D gene designation cannot be given. The sequenced sample consisted of blood. The sequence derives from a man younger than 30 with Graves' hyperthyroidism. The base sequence is TGCGCCAGCAGCCGGCTAGGAACCACCGGGGAGCTGTTTTTT. Protein translation: CASSRLGTTGELFF.